One and the same sample provided the 23 T cell receptor beta chains below, sequenced in a study of tumor and adjacent non-tumor tissue in lung cancer. The library came from three nested PCR rounds adapted from ARM-PCR protocols. One entry per CDR3 protein results from TCRdb running MiXCR on the multiplex PCR reads. The table records about 200,000 distinct CDR3 sequences, 70% to 75% of them present only once. No cell sorting was done before RNA was extracted from the tissue. The sequenced sample consisted of lung tumor tissue. The source of these receptors is a man aged 55 to 70 with non-small cell lung cancer.

A remark on this clonotype: One junction end does not reproduce the germline sequence, and a read error may be involved. The gene calls are TRBV20-1 and TRBJ2-3; 9 nucleotides agree with TRBD2. Germline assignment: CDR1 DFQATT and CDR2 SNEGSKA (reference sequence). The CDR3 is 16 amino acids. The CDR3 coding sequence is TGCAATGCTAGAGATCAAACGTGGACTAGCGCAGATACGCAGTATTTT. Protein product: CNARDQTWTSADTQYF.

To note about this clonotype: This may stem from a read error, because a much larger clone lies one nucleotide away. Written as DNA, the CDR3 is TGTGCCAGCAGCCAGCTAGCGGGAGTCACAGATACGCAGTATTTT. It specifies CASSQLAGVTDTQYF. The rearrangement links TRBV5-6 to TRBJ2-3; 10 bases are a match to TRBD2. The CDR3 is 15 amino acids. V trimming: 4 bases; J trimming: 2 bases; junction bases outside the gene matches: 4. CDR1 and CDR2 (germline): SGHDT, YYEEEE. Full variable domain (remainder filled in from reference TRBV5-6 and TRBJ2-3): DAGVTQSPTHLIKTRGQQVTLRCSPKSGHDTVSWYQQALGQGPQFIFQYYEEEERQRGNFPDRFSGHQFPNYSSELNVNALLLGDSALYLCASSQLAGVTDTQYFGPGTRLTVL.

As for this clonotype: One end of the junction fails to match germline, which may point to a read error. This chain links TRBV29-1 with TRBJ1-3; D remains unclear. This CDR3 is 14 amino acids long. Looked up from germline, CDR1 is SQVTM and CDR2 is ANQGSEA. CDR3 in amino acids: CSVFHGDSGSTIYF. In DNA, the CDR3 is TGCAGCGTTTTTCACGGTGACTCTGGAAGCACCATATATTTT.

Only a few counts were recorded for this clonotype. The V call is TRBV7-9, the J call TRBJ2-1; maybe TRBD2 (6 bases). The length of the CDR3 is 15 residues. The V end lost 3 bases, the J end lost 10 bases, and 19 bases lay between the germline ends. Per germline, CDR1 SEHNR and CDR2 FQNEAQ (reference sequence). CDR3 sequence reads: CASSFMPKEGGEQFF. The DNA of the CDR3 is TGTGCCAGCAGCTTTATGCCGAAGGAGGGTGGGGAGCAGTTCTTC.

Details on this clonotype: Germline and junction disagree at one end, which may indicate a read error. The chain has TRBV4-3 and TRBJ2-7, with D unclear. The CDR3 consists of 15 residues. In germline, CDR1 is LGHNA, CDR2 YSLEER. The CDR3 DNA is TGCGCCAGCGGCCAAGAAGGAAGTAGCTCCTACGAACAGTACTTC. Protein: CASGQEGSSSYEQYF.

About this clonotype: The conserved closing phenylalanine or tryptophan is absent in this CDR3, likely reflecting a read error. The limits of the CDR3 on the DNA are not certain, so only TCRdb's listed CDR3 is given. The chain links TRBV20-1 to TRBJ2-3; the table's D call, TRBD2, has no DNA check behind it. Germline-derived CDR1 and CDR2 are DFQATT and SNEGSKA (reference sequence). The length of the CDR3 is 10 amino acids, counting both ends. CDR3: CSTRAGGPGV.

This clonotype was counted between two and nine times. A much larger clone lies a single base off, so this may be a read error. This CDR3 is CVSSLTGAGTEAFF. Here the CDR3 DNA reads TGTGTCAGCAGCTTAACGGGGGCAGGGACTGAAGCTTTCTTT. The chain uses TRBV11-3 and TRBJ1-1; D is perhaps TRBD1 (6 bases). Per the germline V gene, CDR1 is SGHNT and CDR2 is YENEEA. The CDR3 is made up of 14 amino acids.

Notes on this clonotype: A much larger clone lies one base from this, so it may be a read error. DNA of the CDR3: TGTGCCAGCAGTTTCTTCCGGGACGGGGGCGAGGAGACCCAGTACTTC. Translating it yields CASSFFRDGGEETQYF. J is TRBJ2-5 and V is TRBV6-5, with D perhaps TRBD1 or TRBD2 (6 bases each). V was shortened by 4 bases and J by 5 bases, with 20 bases between the two germline ends. In germline, CDR1 is MNHEY, CDR2 SVGAGI. CDR3 length equals 16 residues.

On this clonotype: A much larger clone differs by one base, so this may be a read error. The genes are TRBV4-2 and TRBJ1-5, with D perhaps matching TRBD1 (5 bases). The CDR3 loop spans 13 amino acids. Germline values: CDR1 LGHNA, CDR2 YNFKEQ. The CDR3 spells CASSQAGDHPQHF. The CDR3 nucleotides are TGTGCCAGCAGCCAAGCGGGGGATCATCCCCAGCATTTT.

In the case of this clonotype: This CDR3 is missing its conserved last phenylalanine or tryptophan, likely due to a read error. The limits of the CDR3 on the DNA are not certain, so only TCRdb's listed CDR3 is given. The V call is TRBV11-3, the J call TRBJ2-7. Germline V lookup: CDR1 SGHNT, CDR2 YENEEA. From its first to its last residue, the CDR3 has 12 amino acids. Here the CDR3 reads CASSLGLLDMYL.

Remarks on this clonotype: Likely a read error: the CDR3 ends without its conserved phenylalanine or tryptophan. Because the CDR3's place on the DNA is in doubt, the DNA is left out and the CDR3 is given as listed by TCRdb. The chain couples TRBV6-5 to TRBJ1-6; TRBD1 is the table's D call and was not checked against the DNA. CDR1 is MNHEY and CDR2 is SVGAGI in the germline V gene. The CDR3 length equals 15 residues, ends included. CDR3 sequence reads: CASSLTQGANSPFHY.

In regard to this clonotype: A much larger clonotype is one base distant, so this may be a read error. This chain joins TRBV5-5 and TRBJ1-4; D ambiguous. Germline V CDR1 and CDR2: SGHKS, YYEKEE (reference sequence). The CDR3 runs to 13 residues. V was shortened by 4 bases and J by 6 bases, with 10 bases between the two germline ends. CDR3 in amino acids: CASSRVKDEKLFF. CDR3 nucleotides: TGTGCCAGCAGCCGTGTGAAGGATGAAAAACTGTTTTTT.

With respect to this clonotype: A much bigger clone sits one base away, suggesting this may be a read error. This rearrangement joins TRBV20-1 to TRBJ2-1, with 7 bases fitting TRBD1. The ends lost 8 bases at V and 3 bases at J; junction bases unmatched: 13. The CDR3 contains 15 residues. Germline assignment: CDR1 DFQATT and CDR2 SNEGSKA (reference sequence). The CDR3 DNA follows: TGCAGTACTCCGGCCCGGACAGGCTACTACAATGAGCAGTTCTTC. Translation gives CSTPARTGYYNEQFF.

This clonotype has more than one count but fewer than ten. V usage is TRBV29-1 and J usage is TRBJ2-5; TRBD1 matches 7 bases. The CDR3 runs 13 residues. CDR1 is SQVTM and CDR2 is ANQGSEA in the germline V gene. CDR3 in DNA: TGCGGCGGGTCTACAGGGGCAGGAGAGACCCAGTACTTC. Protein sequence: CGGSTGAGETQYF.

A word on this clonotype: Lacking the conserved final phenylalanine or tryptophan, this CDR3 likely reflects a read error. V is TRBV28 and J is TRBJ1-6; 9 bases match TRBD1. Germline CDR1 MDHEN, CDR2 SYDVKM. The CDR3 runs to 16 residues. J was trimmed by 9 bases and V by 2 bases; bases with no gene match: 8. This chain's CDR3 is CASSLAGTGNRSPLHI. In DNA, the CDR3 is TGTGCCAGCAGTTTAGCCGGGACAGGGAATCGTTCACCCCTCCACATT.

The chain carries TRBV6-6 and TRBJ2-2; 12 bases line up with TRBD1. Germline lookup yields CDR1 MNHNY and CDR2 SVGAGI (reference sequence). CDR3 length: 17 amino acids. Losses at the gene ends were 6 bases for V and 3 bases for J; bases not matched to a gene: 8. For the CDR3, the DNA is TGTGCCAGCAGCCCCCGGGACAGGGGGCCCTACACCGGGGAGCTGTTTTTT. It codes for CASSPRDRGPYTGELFF.

For this clonotype: A much larger clone differs from this one at a single base, so this may be a read error. The chain employs TRBV6-5 and TRBJ1-4, with 9 bases matching TRBD1. Germline V gene sequence: CDR1 MNHEY, CDR2 SVGAGI. V trimming: 6 bases; J trimming: 1 base; junction bases outside the gene matches: 9. CDR3 length: 17 residues. CDR3 residues: CASRRDRGAETNEKLFF. CDR3 DNA sequence: TGTGCCAGCAGGCGTGACAGGGGGGCCGAAACTAATGAAAAACTGTTTTTT.

The sample holds one count of this clonotype. V is TRBV20-1 and J is TRBJ1-3, with a tentative D call TRBD1 (5 bases). There are 19 residues in the CDR3. V dropped 1 base and J dropped 1 base, with 23 bases sitting between them. Germline V gene sequence: CDR1 DFQATT, CDR2 SNEGSKA (reference sequence). The CDR3 spells CSARAPARLGGESGNTIYF. Written as DNA, the CDR3 is TGCAGTGCTAGAGCCCCTGCGAGGTTGGGGGGTGAATCTGGAAACACCATATATTTT.

With respect to this clonotype: A much larger clone is a single base away; this may be a read error. The J gene is TRBJ1-2, the V gene TRBV5-1; tentative D call: TRBD1 (6 bases). Germline CDR1 is SGHRS and CDR2 is YFSETQ. The CDR3 is made up of 13 amino acids. CDR3 loop: CTSRGAGDGGYTF. Here the CDR3 DNA reads TGCACCAGCCGGGGGGCTGGCGATGGTGGCTACACCTTC.

As to this clonotype: Possible read error: a much larger clone is one base away. The chain's CDR3 is CSASGYYNEQFF. The CDR3 DNA sequence: TGCAGCGCATCAGGGTACTACAATGAGCAGTTCTTC. The V gene is TRBV29-1, the J gene TRBJ2-1, with D perhaps matching TRBD1 (5 bases). Trimming took 7 bases from V and 3 from J, leaving 10 bases between them. Looked up from germline, CDR1 is SQVTM and CDR2 is ANQGSEA. CDR3 length: 12 residues.

For this clonotype: A much larger clone is a single base away; this may be a read error. The V call is TRBV29-1, the J call TRBJ2-1; the match to TRBD1 covers 9 bases. CDR3 length: 15 residues. V shed 8 bases, J shed 4 bases, and the junction held 12 bases outside the gene matches. The germline V gene has CDR1 SQVTM and CDR2 ANQGSEA. In DNA form, the CDR3 reads TGCAGCACAGGAGGGGGACAGGGTACATACAATGAGCAGTTCTTC. As protein: CSTGGGQGTYNEQFF.

To note about this clonotype: At one of its ends the junction is not consistent with the germline gene, which may arise from a read error. The chain has TRBV11-3 and TRBJ2-7; D call uncertain. The CDR3 has 14 residues. CDR1 and CDR2 from the germline V gene are SGHNT and YENEEA. In nucleotides, the CDR3 is TGTGCCAGCAGATCCGGGTCCCGTGCCGACGACCAGTACTTC. Protein product: CASRSGSRADDQYF.

CDR3 loop: CASNRVGQAFDSYEQYF. DNA for the CDR3: TGTGCCAGCAACCGGGTGGGACAGGCCTTCGATTCCTACGAGCAGTACTTC. The chain has TRBV11-2 and TRBJ2-7, with 8 bases that match TRBD1. Losses at the gene ends were 7 bases for V and 1 base for J; bases not matched to a gene: 15. Per the germline V gene, CDR1 is SGHAT and CDR2 is FQNNGV. The CDR3 totals 17 residues.